The 3 T cell receptor beta chains below were found in one sample sequenced in a study of post-analysis software for immune sequencing data. Tagging with unique molecular identifiers was a feature of the TCR beta cDNA libraries. Via MiXCR, TCRdb re-called the PCR reads, giving one row per CDR3 protein. This table holds hundreds of thousands of distinct CDR3 sequences, nearly 45% found once. These receptors are not linked to any known antigen. Study outcomes and limitations: The study found TRBV5-6, TRBV5-1 and TRBV20-1 among four to six TRBV segments more frequent in patients than controls.

Sequencing input: blood. The receptors were sampled from a girl aged 5-17 years with multiple sclerosis.

V usage is TRBV15 and J usage is TRBJ2-4, with TRBD1 matching over 8 bases. The CDR3 contains 14 residues. With 5 bases clipped from V and 6 bases from J, the junction kept 6 bases outside the gene matches. Germline values: CDR1 LNHNV, CDR2 YYDKDF (reference sequence). CDR3 coding DNA: TGTGCCACCAGCGCCAGACAGGGGACAAACATTCAGTACTTC. The encoded protein is CATSARQGTNIQYF.

The chain carries TRBV3-1 and TRBJ2-5, with 9 bases identical to TRBD2. In germline, CDR1 is LGHDT, CDR2 YNNKEL (reference sequence). Trimming at V came to 0 bases and at J to 11 bases, leaving 10 bases not matched to a gene. The CDR3 length is 15 residues. This CDR3 is CASSQDWASGKEQYF. The CDR3 nucleotides are TGTGCCAGCAGCCAAGACTGGGCTAGCGGGAAAGAGCAGTACTTC.

This clonotype was counted only a few times. The chain couples TRBV27 to TRBJ2-7, with TRBD1 matching 9 bases. CDR3 length: 14 amino acids. The V gene end was trimmed by 5 bases and the J gene end by 2 bases; junction bases not matched to a gene: 4. Per germline, CDR1 MNHEY and CDR2 SMNVEV (reference sequence). The CDR3 sequence: CASSNDRGAYEQYF. In nucleotides, the CDR3 is TGTGCCAGCAGTAACGACAGGGGGGCCTACGAGCAGTACTTC.